The text below deals with one TCR beta chain. Its matching antigen is unknown. This CDR3 spans 16 amino acids. The germline gives CDR1 SEHNR, CDR2 FQNEAQ (reference sequence). The data belong to a study of T cells expressing NK-cell markers. Study as a whole: The eight sequenced donors comprised seven who were HCMV-seropositive and one who was seronegative. Findings and limits, study-wide: The study did not resolve the HCMV specificity of expanded NKG2C+ T cell clones.

Beta-chain TCR cDNA was generated via 5'RACE template switching with UMIs. TCRdb reprocessed the 5' RACE reads, keeping one entry per CDR3 protein, no DNA. The repertoire table contains about 260,000 distinct CDR3 sequences. The rearrangement links TRBV7-9 to TRBJ2-2. This sequence originates from a woman aged 18 to 75 in good health. Source material: blood T cells: a sorted CD56 or NKG2C T cell subset, CD4+ or CD8+ T cells, or bulk PBMC T cells (not recorded which). CDR3 in amino acids: CASSLAPNANTGELFF.